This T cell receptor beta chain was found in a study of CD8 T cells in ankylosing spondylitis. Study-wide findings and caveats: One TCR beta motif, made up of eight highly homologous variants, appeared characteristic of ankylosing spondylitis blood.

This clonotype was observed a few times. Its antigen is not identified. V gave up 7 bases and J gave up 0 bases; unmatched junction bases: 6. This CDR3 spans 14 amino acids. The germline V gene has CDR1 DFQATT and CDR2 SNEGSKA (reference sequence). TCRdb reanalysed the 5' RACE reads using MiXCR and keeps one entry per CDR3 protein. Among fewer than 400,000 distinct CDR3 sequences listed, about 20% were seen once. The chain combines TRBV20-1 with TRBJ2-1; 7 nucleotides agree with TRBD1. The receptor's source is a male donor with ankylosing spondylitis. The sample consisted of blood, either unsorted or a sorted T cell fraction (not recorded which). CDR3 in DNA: TGCAGTGTATCTGGGGACAGCTCCTACAATGAGCAGTTCTTC. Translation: CSVSGDSSYNEQFF.